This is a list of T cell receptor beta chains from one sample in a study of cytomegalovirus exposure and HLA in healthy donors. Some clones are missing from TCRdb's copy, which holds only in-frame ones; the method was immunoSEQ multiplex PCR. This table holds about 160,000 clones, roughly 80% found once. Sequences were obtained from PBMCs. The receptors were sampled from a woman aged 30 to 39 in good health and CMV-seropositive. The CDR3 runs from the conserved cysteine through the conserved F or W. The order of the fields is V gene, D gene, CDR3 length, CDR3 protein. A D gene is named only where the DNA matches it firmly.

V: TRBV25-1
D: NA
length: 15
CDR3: CASSGDKVYNSPLHF

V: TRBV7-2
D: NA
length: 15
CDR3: CASSLVLGLDQPQHF

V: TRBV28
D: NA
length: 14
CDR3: CASSPSTSSYEQYF

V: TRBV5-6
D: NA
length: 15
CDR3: CASSLAVWGPYEQYF

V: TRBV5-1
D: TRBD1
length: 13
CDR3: CASRQGATYGYTF

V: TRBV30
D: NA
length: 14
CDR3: CAWSRIGQNYGYTF

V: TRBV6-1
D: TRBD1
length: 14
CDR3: CASSPWTGNYGYTF

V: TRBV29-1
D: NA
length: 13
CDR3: CSCGHTNQETQYF

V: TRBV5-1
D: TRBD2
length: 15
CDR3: CASSFGGGAIDTQYF

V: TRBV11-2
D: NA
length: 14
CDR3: CASSLGGSNYGYTF

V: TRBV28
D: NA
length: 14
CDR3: CASSPLAVRNEQFF

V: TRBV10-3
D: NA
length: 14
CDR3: CAIRDKLTGYGYTF

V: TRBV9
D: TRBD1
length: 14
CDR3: CASSVTQQGNEQYF

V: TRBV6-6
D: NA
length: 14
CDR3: CASLQGATNEKLFF

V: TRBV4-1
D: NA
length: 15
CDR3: CASSQDWNSRGGYTF

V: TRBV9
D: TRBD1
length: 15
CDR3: CASSGTGGLYNEQFF

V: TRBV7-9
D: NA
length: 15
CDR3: CASSLVQGPGNTIYF

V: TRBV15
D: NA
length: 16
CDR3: CATSRDQGGLGYGYTF

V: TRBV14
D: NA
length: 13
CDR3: CASSQDTRDTQYF

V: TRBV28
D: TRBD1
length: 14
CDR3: CASSLGTGYYGYTF

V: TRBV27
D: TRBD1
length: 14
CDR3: CASSPTGTGNTIYF

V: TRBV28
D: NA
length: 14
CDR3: CASSLAGIQETQYF

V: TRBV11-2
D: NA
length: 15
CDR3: CASSYIRGKDYGYTF

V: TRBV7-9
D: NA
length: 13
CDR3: CASSLGDYSPLHF

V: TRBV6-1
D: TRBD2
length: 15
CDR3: CASSEVGGTTGELFF

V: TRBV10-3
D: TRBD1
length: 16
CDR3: CAISESFVGQGETQYF

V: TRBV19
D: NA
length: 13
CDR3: CASSITGSDTQYF

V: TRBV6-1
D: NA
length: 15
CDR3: CASKWGEIRGYGYTF

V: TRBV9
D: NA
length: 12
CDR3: CAAEHSGNTIYF

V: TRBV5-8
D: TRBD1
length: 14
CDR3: CASSLARGIGGYTF

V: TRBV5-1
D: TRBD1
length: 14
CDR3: CASSLLDRDYGYTF

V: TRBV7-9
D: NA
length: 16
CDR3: CSSTPGDISSGNTIYF

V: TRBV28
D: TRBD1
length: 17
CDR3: CASSRGTGGLNGNTIYF

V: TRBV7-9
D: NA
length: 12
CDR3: CASGGLNTEAFF

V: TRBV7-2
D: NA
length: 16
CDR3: CASSFTPGLPNEKLFF

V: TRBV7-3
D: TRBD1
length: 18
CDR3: CASSLNGPPGQANTEAFF

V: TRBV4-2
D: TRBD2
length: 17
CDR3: CASSQQSSGGAPYEQYF

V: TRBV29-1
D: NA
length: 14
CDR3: CSVERGMGSEKLFF

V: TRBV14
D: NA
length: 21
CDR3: CASSRRQEINSFPNYNSPLHF

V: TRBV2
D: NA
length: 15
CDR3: CASSGDILSNYGYTF

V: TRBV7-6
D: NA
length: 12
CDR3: CASSSFVDTQYF

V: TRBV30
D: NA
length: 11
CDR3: CAWSAGNTIYF

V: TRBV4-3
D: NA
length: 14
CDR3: CASSQDTYTDTQYF

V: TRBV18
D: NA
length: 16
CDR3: CASSQYLGETNTEAFF

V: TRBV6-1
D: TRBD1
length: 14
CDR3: CASSFDREGYEQYF